The 18 T cell receptor beta chains reported below all come from one sample, sequenced in a study. In TCRdb, the RT-PCR reads were re-called with MiXCR into one record per CDR3 protein. The sample includes about 680,000 distinct CDR3 sequences, around 14% of them seen just once. The material sequenced was memory CD4+ T cells from blood. These receptors were taken from a female donor in good health, serving as a healthy control.

This clonotype came up a few times. The chain is built from TRBV5-1 and TRBJ2-7; D possibly uses TRBD1 or TRBD2 (5 bases each). Germline CDR1 SGHRS, CDR2 YFSETQ. Trimming removed 3 bases at V and 6 bases at J, with 10 bases between. The CDR3 loop spans 12 amino acids. The chain's CDR3 is CASSWDGLEQYF. CDR3 in DNA: TGCGCCAGCAGCTGGGACGGACTCGAGCAGTACTTC.

This clonotype was seen ten or more times. The genes are TRBV5-1 and TRBJ2-3; 12 nucleotides agree with TRBD2. The CDR3 is made up of 16 amino acids. V was pared by 4 bases and J by 6 bases, with 9 bases of the junction left unmatched. CDR1 is SGHRS, CDR2 YFSETQ, per germline. CDR3 residues: CASSVLTSGRGDTQYF. The DNA of the CDR3 is TGCGCCAGCAGCGTCTTGACTAGCGGGAGAGGGGATACGCAGTATTTT.

The rearrangement links TRBV5-4 to TRBJ1-2, with TRBD1 matching 7 bases. The length of the CDR3 is 15 residues. Germline V gene lookup returns CDR1 SGHNT and CDR2 YYREEE (reference sequence). V gave up 3 bases and J gave up 4 bases; unmatched junction bases: 9. CDR3 sequence reads: CASSSRQGLSYGYTF. The CDR3, as DNA: TGTGCCAGCAGCTCAAGACAGGGCCTGAGCTATGGCTACACCTTC.

This clonotype was counted only a few times. J is TRBJ2-7 and V is TRBV20-1, with 9 positions matching TRBD2. V dropped 2 bases and J dropped 4; count of bases not matched to a gene: 9. CDR3 size: 15 residues. Germline loops: CDR1 DFQATT, CDR2 SNEGSKA (reference sequence). The CDR3 region is CSARPIAGVSYEQYF. CDR3 nucleotide sequence: TGCAGTGCTAGACCAATAGCGGGAGTTAGTTACGAGCAGTACTTC.

This clonotype was recorded a few times. V gene TRBV7-2 combines with J gene TRBJ2-3; 8 positions match TRBD1. V lost 5 bases to trimming and J lost 1 base; unmatched junction nucleotides: 8. In germline, CDR1 is SGHTA, CDR2 FQGNSA. This CDR3 spans 16 amino acids. CDR3 DNA sequence: TGTGCCAGCAGCCTGACAGGGGAAACGGGCACAGATACGCAGTATTTT. Encoded protein: CASSLTGETGTDTQYF. The full variable domain, rest sourced from reference TRBV7-2 and TRBJ2-3, is GAGVSQSPSNKVTEKGKDVELRCDPISGHTALYWYRQSLGQGLEFLIYFQGNSAPDKSGLPSDRFSAERTGGSVSTLTIQRTQQEDSAVYLCASSLTGETGTDTQYFGPGTRLTVL.

This clonotype was observed a handful of times. CDR3: CSGEGSYSYEQYF. In nucleotides, the CDR3 is TGCAGTGGGGAGGGGAGCTACTCCTACGAGCAGTACTTC. The V call is TRBV20-1, the J call TRBJ2-7, with TRBD2 matching 7 bases. CDR3 length: 13 residues. Losses at the gene ends were 7 bases for V and 0 bases for J; bases not matched to a gene: 6. The germline gives CDR1 DFQATT, CDR2 SNEGSKA (reference sequence).

This clonotype was detected a few times. V gene TRBV7-2 combines with J gene TRBJ2-1; D possibly corresponds to TRBD2 (6 bases). The CDR3 has 13 amino acids. Trimming took 5 bases from V and 6 from J, leaving 11 bases between them. Germline values: CDR1 SGHTA, CDR2 FQGNSA. The CDR3 region is CASSGGTVNEQFF. The DNA of the CDR3 is TGTGCCAGCAGCGGTGGGACTGTCAATGAGCAGTTCTTC.

This clonotype was counted many times. An end of the junction does not agree with germline; a read error may underlie this. J is TRBJ2-7 and V is TRBV7-2; D perhaps matches TRBD1 (5 bases). This CDR3 comprises 13 residues. Germline CDR1 is SGHTA and CDR2 is FQGNSA. The CDR3 spells CASSFASQGQYDF. The CDR3 DNA reads TGTGCCAGCAGCTTTGCCTCTCAGGGTCAGTATGACTTC.

This clonotype was seen a handful of times. V and J are TRBV3-1 and TRBJ1-3, with D possibly TRBD1 on 5 matching bases. Germline V CDR1 and CDR2: LGHDT, YNNKEL (reference sequence). The germline V and J ends were trimmed by 0 bases and 4 bases, with 16 bases remaining between them. The CDR3 covers 17 residues. CDR3 bases: TGTGCCAGCAGCCAAGATCTGAGGGGCCGGCGGGGAAACACCATATATTTT. It is translated as CASSQDLRGRRGNTIYF.

In its sample, this clonotype was seen many times. The rearrangement uses TRBV5-1 and TRBJ1-1, with 9 nucleotides matching TRBD1. The V gene's germline CDR1 is SGHRS and CDR2 YFSETQ. This CDR3 is built from 14 residues. Unmatched junction bases numbered 6, after V lost 0 bases and J lost 9 bases. The CDR3 DNA reads as TGCGCCAGCAGCTTGGGAACCGGGACAGGGAAAGCTTTCTTT. Protein product: CASSLGTGTGKAFF.

This clonotype was detected ten times or more. The chain employs TRBV15 and TRBJ2-7, with 9 positions matching TRBD2. After removal of 4 bases from V and 4 bases from J, the junction contained 8 bases not matched to a gene. Germline loops: CDR1 LNHNV, CDR2 YYDKDF (reference sequence). The CDR3 has 15 amino acids. The DNA for the CDR3 is TGTGCCACCAGCACCGAGCTGACTAGCGGTTACGAGCAGTACTTC. It codes for CATSTELTSGYEQYF.

Comment on this clonotype: One base away lies a much larger clone, so this may be a sequencing read error. This rearrangement joins TRBV4-1 to TRBJ2-7; 11 bases line up with TRBD2. CDR1 is MGHRA, CDR2 YSYEKL, per germline. The CDR3 sequence is 16 residues long. CDR3 region: CDSSHQGLAVPYEQYF. The CDR3 bases are TGCGACAGCAGCCACCAGGGACTAGCGGTCCCCTACGAGCAGTACTTC.

V gene TRBV24-1 combines with J gene TRBJ2-6; 10 nucleotides match TRBD1. The germline V gene has CDR1 KGHDR and CDR2 SFDVKD. There are 17 residues in the CDR3. V shed 7 bases and J 3 bases; nucleotides not matched to a gene: 8. CDR3 DNA sequence: TGTGCCACCAGCCTCGGACAGGGGGTTGGTGGGGCCAACGTCCTGACTTTC. It encodes CATSLGQGVGGANVLTF.

The chain uses TRBV6-2 or TRBV6-3 and TRBJ2-1; 12 bases match TRBD2. The CDR3 consists of 18 residues. Germline values: CDR1 MNHEY, CDR2 SVGEGT. Trimming at V came to 5 bases and at J to 0 bases, leaving 8 bases not matched to a gene. CDR3 region: CASSNGASGRASYNEQFF. CDR3 nucleotides: TGTGCCAGCAGTAACGGGGCTAGCGGGAGGGCCTCCTACAATGAGCAGTTCTTC.

The V gene is TRBV28, the J gene TRBJ2-7, with 7 bases matching TRBD2. Germline assignment: CDR1 MDHEN and CDR2 SYDVKM. CDR3 length equals 15 residues. Germline trimming cut 7 bases from V and 4 bases from J; bases unmatched to any gene: 13. For the CDR3, the DNA is TGTGCCAGCACCCCGGGAGGCGGGAGCGGTTACGAGCAGTACTTC. It translates to CASTPGGGSGYEQYF.

This clonotype was detected many times. V gene TRBV27 combines with J gene TRBJ2-5, with D unresolved. Trimming removed 8 bases at V and 5 bases at J, with 15 bases between. Germline CDR1 and CDR2: MNHEY and SMNVEV (reference sequence). The CDR3 sequence is 13 residues long. The CDR3 is CASRLWAEETQYF. The DNA of the CDR3 is TGTGCCAGCCGCTTATGGGCAGAGGAGACCCAGTACTTC.

This clonotype was detected only a few times. The chain uses TRBV9 and TRBJ2-3; 8 bases align to TRBD2. Trimming at V came to 0 bases and at J to 6 bases, leaving 12 bases not matched to a gene. In germline, CDR1 is SGDLS, CDR2 YYNGEE. This CDR3 contains 17 residues. CDR3 bases: TGTGCCAGCAGCGTAGAACCAGGGACTAGTCCATCTGATACGCAGTATTTT. This sequence encodes CASSVEPGTSPSDTQYF.

This rearrangement joins TRBV18 to TRBJ2-3, with D uncertain. From germline, CDR1 is KGHSH and CDR2 LQKENI. V lost 3 bases and J 0 bases, leaving 10 bases between the germline ends. This CDR3 has 15 residues. The CDR3: CASSPSQSSTDTQYF. DNA of the CDR3: TGTGCCAGCTCACCTTCCCAGTCTAGCACAGATACGCAGTATTTT.